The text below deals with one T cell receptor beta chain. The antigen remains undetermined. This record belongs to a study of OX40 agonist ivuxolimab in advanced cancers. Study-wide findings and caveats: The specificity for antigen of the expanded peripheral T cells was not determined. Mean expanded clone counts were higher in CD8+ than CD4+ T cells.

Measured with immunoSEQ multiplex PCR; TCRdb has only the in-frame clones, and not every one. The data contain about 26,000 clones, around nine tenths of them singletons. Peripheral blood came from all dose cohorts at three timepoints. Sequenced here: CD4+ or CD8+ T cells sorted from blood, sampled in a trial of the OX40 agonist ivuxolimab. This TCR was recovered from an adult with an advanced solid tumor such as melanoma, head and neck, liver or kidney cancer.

In DNA form, the CDR3 reads TGTGCCAGCAGTTACTTAGAGAACACTGAAGCTTTCTTT. Its protein product is CASSYLENTEAFF. This rearrangement joins TRBV6-5 to TRBJ1-1; D not resolved. The germline CDR1 and CDR2 sequences are MNHEY and SVGAGI. The ends were cut back, 1 base at V and 1 base at J, with 4 bases in the middle. This CDR3 spans 13 amino acids.